This T cell receptor (beta chain) is drawn from a study of blood T cell repertoires in COVID-19. Across the whole study: Samples representing acute and convalescent COVID-19 were sourced from the United States, Italy and Spain. The cDNA or gDNA used as material had been derived from T cells, B-cell-depleted T cells, or PBMCs.

From germline, CDR1 is KGHSH and CDR2 LQKENI. The J segment lost 2 bases and the V segment lost 3 bases, leaving 6 bases of the junction unmatched. This CDR3 has 15 amino acids. Per the original methods: Cell counts per sample came from amplifying reference gene primers. Measured with immunoSEQ multiplex PCR; TCRdb has only the in-frame clones, and not every one. V and J calls and clone size are given by that table; D and trimming were obtained from the DNA. The sample holds 130,000 to 150,000 clones, approximately 80% seen once. This receptor was identified in a man aged 60 to 75 with active or convalescent COVID-19. The gene calls are TRBV18 and TRBJ1-1; 7 bases are a match to TRBD1. Sequenced input: peripheral blood. The CDR3 loop is CASSPPRDRNTEAFF. The CDR3 coding sequence is TGTGCCAGCTCACCCCCTCGGGACAGAAACACTGAAGCTTTCTTT.